The 16 T cell receptor beta chains below come from one sample, sequenced in a study of blood T cells in healthy people across ages. With a J-beta primer mix and a sample-barcoded 5' primer, a second PCR ran about 7 to 11 cycles. Using its own MiXCR run on the 5' RACE reads, TCRdb lists one record per CDR3 protein. The repertoire has approximately 320,000 distinct CDR3 sequences, roughly 27% of them found once; the top ten carry around 29%. Input material: blood. These receptors were collected from a woman in her 70s in good health.

The chain joins TRBV7-2 to TRBJ2-5; 13 nucleotides agree with TRBD2. The better agreement between TRBJ2-1 and the DNA end casts doubt on the J call. The germline CDR1 and CDR2 sequences are SGHTA and FQGNSA. The CDR3 covers 15 residues. The CDR3 DNA is TGTGCCAGCAGCATAACTAGCGGGAGGGTCGATGAGCAGTTCTTC. This encodes CASSITSGRVDEQFF.

The chain links TRBV20-1 to TRBJ2-7; the match to TRBD2 covers 7 bases. There are 13 residues in the CDR3. The V segment lost 3 bases and the J segment 2 bases; nucleotides outside the gene matches: 4. Germline values: CDR1 DFQATT, CDR2 SNEGSKA (reference sequence). CDR3: CSARLGGTYEQYF. The CDR3 bases are TGCAGTGCTAGGTTGGGGGGGACCTACGAGCAGTACTTC.

The table lists this clonotype with a few counts. V usage is TRBV5-1 and J usage is TRBJ2-2; D is unresolved. The CDR3 is made up of 14 amino acids. Germline-derived CDR1 and CDR2 are SGHRS and YFSETQ. V gave up 3 bases and J gave up 7 bases, with 13 bases separating them. CDR3 DNA: TGCGCCAGCAGCTATCAAGACTCGGACGGGGAGCTGTTTTTT. Its translation is CASSYQDSDGELFF.

V gene TRBV27 combines with J gene TRBJ2-4; D ambiguous. The CDR3 spans 16 residues. CDR1 and CDR2 (germline): MNHEY, SMNVEV (reference sequence). V was pared by 3 bases and J by 7 bases, with 19 bases between. The CDR3 loop reads CASSLARATLDNIQYF. CDR3 coding DNA: TGTGCCAGCAGTTTGGCTAGGGCAACTCTGGACAACATTCAGTACTTC.

The chain employs TRBV6-6 and TRBJ1-4, with a possible D match to TRBD1 (5 bases). The V gene's germline CDR1 is MNHNY and CDR2 SVGAGI (reference sequence). V lost 2 bases and J 6 bases, leaving 7 bases between the germline ends. CDR3 size: 13 residues. CDR3 in DNA: TGTGCCAGCAGTTACGGAGGGGATGAAAAACTGTTTTTT. Its translation is CASSYGGDEKLFF.

V usage is TRBV29-1 and J usage is TRBJ2-2; no definite D call. Per the germline V gene, CDR1 is SQVTM and CDR2 is ANQGSEA. V dropped 0 bases and J dropped 0 bases, with 2 bases sitting between them. CDR3 length: 13 residues. The CDR3: CSVEEANTGELFF. CDR3 in DNA: TGCAGCGTTGAAGAAGCGAACACCGGGGAGCTGTTTTTT.

In its sample, this clonotype was seen a few times. The V and J genes are TRBV7-8 and TRBJ2-5; D uncertain. This CDR3 is built from 16 residues. Germline CDR1 reads SGHVS; CDR2 reads FQNEAQ. V lost 0 bases and J 4 bases, leaving 15 bases between the germline ends. This chain's CDR3 is CASSLAVGPLRETQYF. Here the CDR3 DNA reads TGTGCCAGCAGCTTAGCAGTAGGGCCGCTACGAGAGACCCAGTACTTC.

V and J are TRBV5-1 and TRBJ2-1, with D unclear. This CDR3 is 14 amino acids long. Germline values: CDR1 SGHRS, CDR2 YFSETQ. With 0 bases removed from V and 8 bases from J, the gap between germline ends came to 12 bases. CDR3 protein: CASSLAPFGDEQFF. CDR3 in DNA: TGCGCCAGCAGCTTGGCCCCGTTCGGTGATGAGCAGTTCTTC.

The chain carries TRBV7-2 and TRBJ2-7, with D maybe TRBD1 (6 bases). The CDR3 loop spans 15 amino acids. Between the trimmed V and J ends, which lost 3 bases and 2 bases, there was a span of 14 bases. CDR1 SGHTA and CDR2 FQGNSA come from the germline V gene. The CDR3 is CASSLVRDKTYEQYF. CDR3 nucleotide sequence: TGTGCCAGCAGCTTGGTTCGGGACAAGACCTACGAGCAGTACTTC.

This sequence joins TRBV6-6 and TRBJ2-5; TRBD2 might be the D (6 bases). The CDR3 spans 13 residues. Deletions cut 5 bases from V and 5 bases from J, with 12 bases between. Per the germline V gene, CDR1 is MNHNY and CDR2 is SVGAGI (reference sequence). The CDR3 is CASSVTRHETQYF. The DNA for the CDR3 is TGTGCCAGCAGTGTGACTAGGCATGAGACCCAGTACTTC.

In DNA, the CDR3 is TGTGCCAGCAGCCCAGTAGAGGGACGTTTGGAGACCCAGTACTTC. It yields the protein CASSPVEGRLETQYF. The V and J genes are TRBV7-3 and TRBJ2-5; D may be TRBD1 or TRBD2 (5 bases each). The CDR3 is made up of 15 amino acids. V dropped 5 bases and J dropped 5 bases, with 18 bases sitting between them. Germline CDR1 and CDR2: SGHTA and FQGTGA.

This clonotype came up a few times. The chain links TRBV28 to TRBJ2-7, with D possibly TRBD1 on 6 matching bases. V was shortened by 6 bases and J by 1 base, with 16 bases between the two germline ends. This CDR3 has 15 residues. Germline CDR1 MDHEN, CDR2 SYDVKM. CDR3 region: CASRHRAFSSYEQYF. For the CDR3, the DNA is TGTGCCAGCAGACACAGGGCATTTTCATCCTACGAGCAGTACTTC.

This clonotype was observed a handful of times. One end of the junction is discordant with germline, which a read error may explain. The chain combines TRBV29-1 with TRBJ2-2; TRBD2 is a possible D gene (5 bases). This CDR3 contains 16 residues. CDR1 is SQVTM and CDR2 is ANQGSEA in the germline V gene. CDR3 protein: CSVPPRSRAPTGERFF. The CDR3 DNA reads TGCAGCGTTCCCCCGAGGTCAAGGGCGCCCACCGGGGAGCGGTTTTTT.

J is TRBJ1-5 and V is TRBV9; 11 positions agree with TRBD1. V gave up 0 bases and J gave up 5 bases; unmatched junction bases: 1. Germline assignment: CDR1 SGDLS and CDR2 YYNGEE. The CDR3 is 15 amino acids. The CDR3 region is CASSVGGQGDQPQHF. The CDR3 nucleotides are TGTGCCAGCAGCGTAGGGGGACAGGGGGATCAGCCCCAGCATTTT. The entire variable domain, with the rest obtained from reference TRBV9 and TRBJ1-5, is as follows: DSGVTQTPKHLITATGQRVTLRCSPRSGDLSVYWYQQSLDQGLQFLIQYYNGEERAKGNILERFSAQQFPDLHSELNLSSLELGDSALYFCASSVGGQGDQPQHFGDGTRLSIL.

The table lists this clonotype with a few counts. One end of the junction does not line up with germline, which may come from a read error. V usage is TRBV12-5 and J usage is TRBJ2-5, with D possibly being TRBD2 (6 bases). Germline V gives CDR1 LGHNT, CDR2 FRNRAP. CDR3 length equals 14 residues. The CDR3, as DNA: TGTGCTAGTGGTTTGGGGGGGGTGCAAGAGACCCAGCACTTC. Translation gives CASGLGGVQETQHF. The whole variable domain, filled in from reference TRBV12-5 and TRBJ2-5, reads DARVTQTPRHKVTEMGQEVTMRCQPILGHNTVFWYRQTMMQGLELLAYFRNRAPLDDSGMPKDRFSAEMPDATLATLKIQPSEPRDSAVYFCASGLGGVQETQHFGPGTRLLVL.

Many counts were recorded for this clonotype. The chain joins TRBV20-1 to TRBJ2-3, with TRBD2 matching 11 bases. There are 14 residues in the CDR3. Germline assignment: CDR1 DFQATT and CDR2 SNEGSKA (reference sequence). With 5 bases clipped from V and 5 bases from J, the junction kept 6 bases outside the gene matches. DNA for the CDR3: TGCAGTGCTCCGACTAGCGGGGCCTTAGATACGCAGTATTTT. Translated, it gives CSAPTSGALDTQYF.